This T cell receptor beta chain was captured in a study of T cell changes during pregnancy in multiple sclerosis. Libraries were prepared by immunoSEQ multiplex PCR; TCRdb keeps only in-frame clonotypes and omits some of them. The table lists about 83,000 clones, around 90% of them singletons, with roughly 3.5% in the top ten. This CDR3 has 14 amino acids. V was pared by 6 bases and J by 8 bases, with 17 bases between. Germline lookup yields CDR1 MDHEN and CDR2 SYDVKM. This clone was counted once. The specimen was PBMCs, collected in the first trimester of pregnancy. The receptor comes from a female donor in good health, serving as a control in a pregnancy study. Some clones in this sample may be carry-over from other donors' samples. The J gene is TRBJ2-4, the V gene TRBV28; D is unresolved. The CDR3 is CASSSPGFGDIQYF. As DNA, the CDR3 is TGTGCCAGCAGCTCCCCCGGATTTGGAGACATTCAGTACTTC.